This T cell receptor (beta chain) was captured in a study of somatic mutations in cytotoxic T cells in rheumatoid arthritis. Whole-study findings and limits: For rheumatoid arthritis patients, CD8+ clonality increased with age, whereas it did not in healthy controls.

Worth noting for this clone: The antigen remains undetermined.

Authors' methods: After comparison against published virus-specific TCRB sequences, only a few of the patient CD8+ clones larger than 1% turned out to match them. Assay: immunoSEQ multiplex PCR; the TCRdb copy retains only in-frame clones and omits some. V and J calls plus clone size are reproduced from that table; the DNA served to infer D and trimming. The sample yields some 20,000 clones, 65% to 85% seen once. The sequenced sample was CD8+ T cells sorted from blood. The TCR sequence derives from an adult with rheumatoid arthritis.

CDR3 amino acids: CASSRSAGNTIYF. In nucleotides, the CDR3 is TGTGCCAGCAGCCGTTCTGCTGGAAACACCATATATTTT. This chain connects TRBV7-2 to TRBJ1-3; D is unresolved. Per germline, CDR1 SGHTA and CDR2 FQGNSA. V lost 5 bases to trimming and J lost 2 bases, with 7 bases between them. The CDR3 has 13 residues.